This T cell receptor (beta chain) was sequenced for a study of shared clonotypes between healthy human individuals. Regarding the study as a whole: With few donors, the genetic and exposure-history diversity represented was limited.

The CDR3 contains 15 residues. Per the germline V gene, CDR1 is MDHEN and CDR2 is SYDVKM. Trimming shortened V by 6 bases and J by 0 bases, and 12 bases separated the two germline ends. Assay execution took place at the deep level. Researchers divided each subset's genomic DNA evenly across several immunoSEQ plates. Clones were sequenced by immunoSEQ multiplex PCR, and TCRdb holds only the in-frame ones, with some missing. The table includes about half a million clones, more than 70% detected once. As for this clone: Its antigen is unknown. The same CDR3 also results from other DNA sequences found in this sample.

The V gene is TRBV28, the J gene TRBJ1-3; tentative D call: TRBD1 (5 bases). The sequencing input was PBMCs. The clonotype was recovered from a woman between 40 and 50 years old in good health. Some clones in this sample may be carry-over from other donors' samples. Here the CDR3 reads CASSPGPISGNTIYF. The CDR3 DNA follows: TGTGCCAGCAGCCCAGGGCCCATCTCTGGAAACACCATATATTTT.